The clone carrying this T cell receptor (beta chain) was observed at least ten times. Its antigen is undetermined. The data were obtained in a study of CD8 T cells in ankylosing spondylitis. Study results and caveats: Significant enrichment of disease-linked clones was reportedly seen in matched ankylosing spondylitis synovial fluid.

Quantitative 5'-RACE was performed with molecular barcodes, and it yielded the TCR beta libraries. A single record per CDR3 protein comes from TCRdb applying MiXCR to the 5' RACE reads. The sample shows 200,000 to 300,000 distinct CDR3 sequences, roughly a quarter of them seen only once. Per germline, CDR1 DFQATT and CDR2 SNEGSKA (reference sequence). Trimming removed 7 bases from V and 2 bases from J, with 5 bases in between. This CDR3 has 10 residues. Sequenced: blood, either unsorted or a sorted T cell fraction (not recorded which). The chain has TRBV20-1 and TRBJ2-5; the D call may be TRBD1 or TRBD2 (5 bases each). The clonotype was recovered from a male donor with ankylosing spondylitis or in good health (not recorded which). The CDR3 here is CSGGQETQYF. The CDR3 bases are TGCAGTGGGGGGCAAGAGACCCAGTACTTC.